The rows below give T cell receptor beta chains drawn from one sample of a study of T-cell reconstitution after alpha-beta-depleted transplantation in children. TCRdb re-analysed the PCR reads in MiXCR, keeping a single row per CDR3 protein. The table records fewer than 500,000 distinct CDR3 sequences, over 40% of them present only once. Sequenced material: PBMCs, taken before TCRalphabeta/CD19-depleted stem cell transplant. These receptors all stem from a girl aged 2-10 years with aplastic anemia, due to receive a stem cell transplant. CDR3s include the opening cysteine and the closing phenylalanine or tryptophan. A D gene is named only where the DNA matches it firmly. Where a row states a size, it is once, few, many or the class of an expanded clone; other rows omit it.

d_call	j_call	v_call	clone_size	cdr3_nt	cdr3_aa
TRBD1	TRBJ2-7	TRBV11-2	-	TGTGCCAGCAGCTACAGGGGGCAAGGGCAGTACTTC	CASSYRGQGQYF
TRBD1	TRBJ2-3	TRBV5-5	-	TGTGCCAGCAGCTTAGTAAGACAGGGGGCTGCGACAGATACGCAGTATTTT	CASSLVRQGAATDTQYF
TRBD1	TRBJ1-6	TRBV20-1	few	TGCAGTGCTAGAGAGAGAGTGACTAGGACAGGGAAGCGCTCACCCCTCCACTTT	CSARERVTRTGKRSPLHF
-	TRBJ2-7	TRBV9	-	TGTGCCAGCAGCGTAGGGGGGGACTGGCGGTCCTACGAGCAGTACTTC	CASSVGGDWRSYEQYF
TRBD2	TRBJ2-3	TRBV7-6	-	TGTGCCAGCAGCCGACTAGCGGGAGGTAGAGATACGCAGTATTTT	CASSRLAGGRDTQYF
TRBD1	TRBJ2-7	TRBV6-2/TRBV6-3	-	TGTGCCACCAGGGACCAGGGGGACCACGAGCAGTACTTC	CATRDQGDHEQYF
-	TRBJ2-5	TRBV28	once	TGTGCCAGCAGCCCTGAATCGGTGCGGCAAGAGACCCAGTACTTC	CASSPESVRQETQYF
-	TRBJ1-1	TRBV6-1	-	TGTGCCAGCAGTGAAAGATGGCAGGGCGCTGAAGCTTTCTTT	CASSERWQGAEAFF
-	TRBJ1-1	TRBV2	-	TGTGCCAGCACTACTCGGCCTGAAGCTTTCTTT	CASTTRPEAFF
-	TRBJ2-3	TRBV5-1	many	TGCGCCAGCTCCCCGGGACTTCCGCCAGATACGCAGTATTTT	CASSPGLPPDTQYF
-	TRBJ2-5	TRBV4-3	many	TGCGCCAGCAGCCAAGATCCCGCAGGGGTTCGGGACTTC	CASSQDPAGVRDF
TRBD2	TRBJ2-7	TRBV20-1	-	TGCAGTGCTGGAGTTAGCGGGGGGGCCTTACTTCTCGACGAGCAGTACTTC	CSAGVSGGALLLDEQYF
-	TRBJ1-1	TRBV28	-	TGTGCCAGCAGTTTATTAAAGACTGAAGCTTTCTTT	CASSLLKTEAFF
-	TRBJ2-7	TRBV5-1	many	TGCGCCAGCAGCCTCACCGGGACACCCGAGCAGTACTTC	CASSLTGTPEQYF
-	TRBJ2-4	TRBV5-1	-	TGCGCCAGCAGCTTTGCCCTGGACAAAAACATTCAGTACTTC	CASSFALDKNIQYF
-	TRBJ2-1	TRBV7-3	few	TGTGCCAGCAGCTTAACCGGAGTCGCCGACTACAATGAGCAGTTCTTC	CASSLTGVADYNEQFF
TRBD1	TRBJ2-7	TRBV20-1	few	TGCAGTGCTAGCCGGGACAGGGGGCAATACGAGCAGTACTTC	CSASRDRGQYEQYF
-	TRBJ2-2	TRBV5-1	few	TGCGCCAGCAGCTTGAGGGGGTCGGGCACCGGGGAGCTGTTTTTT	CASSLRGSGTGELFF
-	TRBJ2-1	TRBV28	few	TGTGCCAGCAGTTCCGGGACCGGACGAGAGCAGTTCTTC	CASSSGTGREQFF
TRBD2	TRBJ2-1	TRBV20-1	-	TGCTGGGGCCAGGGTCCCGATTCTAGCGGGAGGGAAGTAGGGAATGAGCAGTTCTTC	CWGQGPDSSGREVGNEQFF
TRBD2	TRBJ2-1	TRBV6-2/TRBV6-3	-	TGTGCCAGCAGTTACGTCCCCGGGCTAGCGGGAGTATTTCAGCGGTTGAATGAGCAGTTCTTC	CASSYVPGLAGVFQRLNEQFF
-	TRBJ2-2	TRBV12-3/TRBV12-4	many	TGTGCCAGCAGAAGACTAGCGAACACCGGGGAGCTGTTTTTT	CASRRLANTGELFF
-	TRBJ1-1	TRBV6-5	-	TGTGCCAGCAGTTACTCATCGGGGCGTGCTGAAGCTTTCTTT	CASSYSSGRAEAFF
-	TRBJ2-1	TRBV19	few	TGTGCCAGTAGTATTTCTGTGGGAGGAACCAATGAGCAGTTCTTC	CASSISVGGTNEQFF
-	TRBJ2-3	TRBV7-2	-	TGTGCCAGCAGCTTAGGGTACCCTACGCAGTATTTT	CASSLGYPTQYF
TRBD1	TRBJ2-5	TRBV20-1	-	TGCAGTGCCACGACAGGGAAAGAGACCCAGTACTTC	CSATTGKETQYF
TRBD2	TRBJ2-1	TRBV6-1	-	TGTGCCAGCAGCCGTAGCGGGGGGTACAATGAGCAGTTCTTC	CASSRSGGYNEQFF
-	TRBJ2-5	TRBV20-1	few	TGCAGTGCTAGCGTAAAAGAGACCCAGTACTTC	CSASVKETQYF
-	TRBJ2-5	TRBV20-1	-	TGCAGTGCTAGATGGCCCTTCCGGTCCCGACAAGAGACCCAGTACTTC	CSARWPFRSRQETQYF
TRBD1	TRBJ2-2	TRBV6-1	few	TGTGCCAGCACCTTGGACAGGGGGACCGGGGAGCTGTTTTTT	CASTLDRGTGELFF
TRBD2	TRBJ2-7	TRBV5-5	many	TGTGCCAGCAGCTTGGCCCCCCTAGCGGGGGAGCAGTACTTC	CASSLAPLAGEQYF
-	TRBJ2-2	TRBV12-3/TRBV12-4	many	TGTGCCAGCAGTTGGAGGGGGCTAAGCAACACCGGGGAGCTGTTTTTT	CASSWRGLSNTGELFF
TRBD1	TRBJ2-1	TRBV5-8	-	TGTGCCAGCAGCTTGGAAGTGGGGACAGGGAACAATGAGCAGTTCTTC	CASSLEVGTGNNEQFF
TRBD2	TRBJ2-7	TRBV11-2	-	TGTGCCAGCAGCCTGCTTAGCGGGAGGGCCTTCGAGCAGTACTTC	CASSLLSGRAFEQYF
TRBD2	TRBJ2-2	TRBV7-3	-	TGTGCCAGCAGCTTATATCCGGGACTAGCAGGAAACACCGGGGAGCTGTTTTTT	CASSLYPGLAGNTGELFF
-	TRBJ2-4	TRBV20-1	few	TGCAGTGCTAGAGATAACTTAAAAAACATTCAGTACTTC	CSARDNLKNIQYF
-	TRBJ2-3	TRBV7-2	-	TGTGCCAGCAGCTCGACTAGTTTGGTTGGTACGCAGTATTTT	CASSSTSLVGTQYF
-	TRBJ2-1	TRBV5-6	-	TGTGCCAGCAGCTTGGGGGACCTAAGATACGAGCGGGAGCAGTTCTTC	CASSLGDLRYEREQFF
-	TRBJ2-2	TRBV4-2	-	TGTGCCAGCAGCCAAGAGCGGGTAAACACCGGGGAGCTGTTTTTT	CASSQERVNTGELFF
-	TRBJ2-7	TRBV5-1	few	TGCGCCAGCAGCACCTTTGGACGGCCTGGGGACGAGCAGTACTTC	CASSTFGRPGDEQYF
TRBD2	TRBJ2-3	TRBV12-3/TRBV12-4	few	TGTGCCAGCCAGCCGGGGGGGCCAGTGGATACGCAGTATTTT	CASQPGGPVDTQYF
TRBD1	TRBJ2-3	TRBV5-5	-	TGTGCCAGCAGCTTATGGGACAGGGTTGGCACAGATACGCAGTATTTT	CASSLWDRVGTDTQYF
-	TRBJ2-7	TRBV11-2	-	TGTGCCAGCAGCCAAGCGTGGGAGTCCGACGAGCAGTACTTC	CASSQAWESDEQYF
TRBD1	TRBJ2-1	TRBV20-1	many	TGCAGTGCTGGGGACAGCTACAATGAGCAGTTCTTC	CSAGDSYNEQFF
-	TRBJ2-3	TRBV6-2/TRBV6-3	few	TGTGCCAGCAGTCTTTGGACTTCCACAGATACGCAGTATTTT	CASSLWTSTDTQYF
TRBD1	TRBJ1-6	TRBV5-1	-	TGCGCCAGCAGCTTGGAGGGACAGGATACTTACTCCTATAATTCACCCCTCCACTTT	CASSLEGQDTYSYNSPLHF
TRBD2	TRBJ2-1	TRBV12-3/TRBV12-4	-	TGTGCCAGCAGTTCCAATAGCGGGAGCTCCTACAATGAGCAGTTCTTC	CASSSNSGSSYNEQFF
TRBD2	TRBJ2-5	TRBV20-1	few	TGCAGTGGGGATAGCGGGAGAGAGACCCAGTACTTC	CSGDSGRETQYF
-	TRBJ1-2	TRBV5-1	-	TGCGCCAGCAGCCGAGTCGGGCACTATGGCTACACCTTC	CASSRVGHYGYTF
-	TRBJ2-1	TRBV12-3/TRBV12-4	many	TGTGCCAGCAGTTTAGCGGTAATCAGCTCCTACAATGAGCAGTTCTTC	CASSLAVISSYNEQFF